The clone carrying this TCR beta chain appeared a few times. Its specificity is not known. These data originate in a study of post-analysis software for immune sequencing data. The TCR beta cDNA libraries contained unique molecular identifiers. TCRdb fed the PCR reads into MiXCR, producing one record per CDR3 protein. The table lists almost 700,000 distinct CDR3 sequences, roughly three fifths of them singletons. The V gene lost 0 bases and the J gene lost 4 bases, with 9 bases spanning the gap. The CDR3 loop spans 14 amino acids. Germline values: CDR1 MNHEY, CDR2 SVGAGI. General study results and limits: TRBV5-6, TRBV5-1 and TRBV20-1 were among several TRBV segments more frequent in patients than controls.

This receptor was identified in a girl aged 2-10 years with multiple sclerosis. The chain uses TRBV6-5 and TRBJ1-2; D call uncertain. The source material was blood. The CDR3 region has the DNA TGTGCCAGCAGTTACTCTACAGATCTCTATGGCTACACCTTC. Protein: CASSYSTDLYGYTF.